The next 26 T cell receptor beta chains were all read from a single sample in a study of blood T cell repertoires in COVID-19. The repertoire was sequenced with immunoSEQ multiplex PCR; TCRdb's copy has only in-frame clones and lacks some. This sample has about 280,000 clones, with roughly 88% found just once. The sequenced sample consisted of PBMCs or T cells enriched from blood (not recorded which). All receptors derive from a woman under 40 who had recovered from COVID-19.

This chain uses TRBV6-5 with TRBJ1-6; perhaps TRBD1 as D (5 bases). Trimming pared 8 bases from V and 5 bases from J, leaving 13 bases between. The CDR3 has 14 amino acids. CDR1 MNHEY and CDR2 SVGAGI come from the germline V gene. CDR3 amino acids: CASGNLGDNSPLHF. CDR3 sequence (DNA): TGTGCCAGCGGAAATTTAGGGGATAATTCACCCCTCCACTTT.

The rearrangement joins TRBV7-8 to TRBJ1-1; D is possibly TRBD1 (5 bases). The germline CDR1 and CDR2 sequences are SGHVS and FQNEAQ. V was shortened by 1 base and J by 2 bases, with 20 bases between the two germline ends. The CDR3 is 18 amino acids. CDR3 in amino acids: CASSLDDGSAQVNTEAFF. The CDR3 DNA is TGTGCCAGCAGCTTAGACGACGGTTCTGCACAGGTCAACACTGAAGCTTTCTTT.

V gene TRBV19 combines with J gene TRBJ2-6, with D possibly being TRBD2 (7 bases). Germline assignment: CDR1 LNHDA and CDR2 SQIVND (reference sequence). The CDR3 has 15 amino acids. The CDR3 protein is CVRGGTNSGANVLTF. DNA of the CDR3: TGTGTCCGGGGAGGGACAAACTCTGGGGCCAACGTCCTGACTTTC.

V is TRBV5-4 and J is TRBJ2-4; possibly TRBD1 for D (6 bases). Deletions cut 1 base from V and 5 bases from J, with 13 bases between. Germline lookup yields CDR1 SGHNT and CDR2 YYREEE (reference sequence). The CDR3 is 15 residues long. The CDR3 reads CASSLSWGRENIQYF. CDR3 nucleotide sequence: TGTGCCAGCAGCTTGAGCTGGGGGCGTGAAAACATTCAGTACTTC. Based on the CDR3 plus reference TRBV5-4 and TRBJ2-4, the full variable domain is ETGVTQSPTHLIKTRGQQVTLRCSSQSGHNTVSWYQQALGQGPQFIFQYYREEENGRGNFPPRFSGLQFPNYSSELNVNALELDDSALYLCASSLSWGRENIQYFGAGTRLSVL.

The rearrangement uses TRBV4-1 and TRBJ2-3, with 8 bases matching TRBD1. In germline, CDR1 is MGHRA, CDR2 YSYEKL. The CDR3 spans 15 residues. Trimming removed 8 bases from V and 6 bases from J; junction bases left unmatched: 13. Here the CDR3 reads CASQHNYRGMDTQYF. The CDR3, as DNA: TGCGCCAGCCAACATAACTACAGGGGGATGGATACGCAGTATTTT.

The CDR3 sequence is CASIRLAGGDTQYF. CDR3 sequence (DNA): TGTGCCAGCATCCGACTAGCGGGGGGAGATACGCAGTATTTT. This chain connects TRBV6-5 to TRBJ2-3; 13 bases are shared with TRBD2. CDR1 and CDR2 from the germline V gene are MNHEY and SVGAGI. V was pared by 7 bases and J by 5 bases, with 3 bases of the junction left unmatched. There are 14 residues in the CDR3.

The chain combines TRBV19 with TRBJ2-5, with 7 nucleotides matching TRBD1. Per the germline V gene, CDR1 is LNHDA and CDR2 is SQIVND (reference sequence). V was clipped by 6 bases and J by 4 bases; unmatched bases: 11. The CDR3 is 15 amino acids. The CDR3 sequence is CASSTTGMTRETQYF. The CDR3 DNA is TGTGCCAGTAGCACGACAGGGATGACAAGAGAGACCCAGTACTTC.

The chain couples TRBV5-1 to TRBJ2-7, with 9 nucleotides matching TRBD1. V gave up 4 bases and J gave up 2 bases; unmatched junction bases: 4. This CDR3 spans 14 amino acids. Germline V gene data show CDR1 as SGHRS and CDR2 as YFSETQ. The CDR3 nucleotides are TGCGCCAGCAGCCCGGGACAGGGAGCCTACGAGCAGTACTTC. Translating gives CASSPGQGAYEQYF.

With regard to this clone: Distinct nucleotide sequences in the sample also encode this CDR3. This sequence joins TRBV3-1 (or the pseudogene TRBV3-2) and TRBJ1-6; D perhaps matches TRBD1 (6 bases). The germline CDR1 and CDR2 sequences are LGHDT and YNNKEL (reference sequence). V was clipped by 4 bases and J by 7 bases, with 11 bases between them. The CDR3 spans 14 residues. This CDR3 reads CASSPTGPNSPLHF. DNA for the CDR3: TGTGCCAGCAGCCCTACAGGGCCAAATTCACCCCTCCACTTT.

The chain recombines TRBV27 with TRBJ2-6; D call uncertain. The CDR3 totals 13 residues. The V end lost 10 bases, the J end lost 0 bases, and 7 bases lay between the germline ends. Germline V gene sequence: CDR1 MNHEY, CDR2 SMNVEV (reference sequence). This CDR3 is CATKPSGANVLTF. The CDR3 coding sequence is TGTGCCACCAAGCCCTCTGGGGCCAACGTCCTGACTTTC.

The chain is built from TRBV20-1 and TRBJ1-1; the D is unclear. With 3 bases removed from V and 6 bases from J, the gap between germline ends came to 8 bases. Germline loops: CDR1 DFQATT, CDR2 SNEGSKA (reference sequence). The CDR3 length is 11 residues. CDR3 sequence: CSARRGAEAFF. CDR3 DNA: TGCAGTGCTAGGCGTGGAGCTGAAGCTTTCTTT.

This clone was recorded once. The chain has TRBV7-6 and TRBJ1-1; D not resolved. The germline V and J ends were trimmed by 1 base and 5 bases, with 17 bases remaining between them. This CDR3 is built from 16 residues. Germline loops: CDR1 SGHVS, CDR2 FNYEAQ. CDR3 nucleotides: TGTGCCAGCAGCTTAGGGCCCTCAACCGGCGGAACTGAAGCTTTCTTT. Its translation is CASSLGPSTGGTEAFF.

V and J are TRBV10-1 and TRBJ2-7; TRBD2 matches 9 bases. V dropped 4 bases and J dropped 12; count of bases not matched to a gene: 10. Per the germline V gene, CDR1 is WNHNN and CDR2 is SYGVQD (reference sequence). The CDR3 is 13 amino acids. CDR3 protein: CASSVQREAPMYF. As DNA, the CDR3 is TGCGCCAGCAGTGTGCAGCGGGAGGCTCCTATGTACTTC.

The CDR3 nucleotides are TGTGCCAGCTCCGCGGACAGCCGCTACGAGCAGTACTTC. Translation gives CASSADSRYEQYF. The chain is built from TRBV18 and TRBJ2-7, with D possibly TRBD1 on 6 matching bases. The V end was cut by 6 bases, the J end by 3 bases, with 12 bases between. From germline, CDR1 is KGHSH and CDR2 LQKENI. This CDR3 spans 13 amino acids.

The chain carries TRBV4-3 and TRBJ1-2; unclear D gene. The CDR3 is 15 residues long. Trimming cost V 0 bases and J 0 bases, with 8 bases left between them. The germline V gene encodes CDR1 LGHNA and CDR2 YSLEER. CDR3 in amino acids: CASSQDRSSNYGYTF. CDR3 DNA sequence: TGCGCCAGCAGCCAAGATCGGAGCTCTAACTATGGCTACACCTTC.

V gene TRBV6-2 or TRBV6-3 combines with J gene TRBJ1-2; D is unresolved. The CDR3 covers 11 residues. Trimming stripped 4 bases from V and 5 bases from J, with 5 bases between. Germline loops: CDR1 MNHEY, CDR2 SVGEGT. The CDR3 DNA sequence: TGTGCCAGCAGTTCTGAGTATGGCTACACCTTC. Amino acid sequence: CASSSEYGYTF.

This chain connects TRBV6-5 to TRBJ2-5, with TRBD1 matching 7 bases. The trim removed 8 bases at V and 5 bases at J, leaving 5 bases unmatched. CDR1 and CDR2 from the germline V gene are MNHEY and SVGAGI. The CDR3 totals 12 residues. The CDR3 bases are TGTGCCAGCGGCGACAGGGTGGAGACCCAGTACTTC. This gives the protein CASGDRVETQYF.

The gene calls are TRBV9 and TRBJ2-5, with 12 bases fitting TRBD1. V gave up 4 bases and J gave up 12 bases; unmatched junction bases: 7. The CDR3 is 13 amino acids. Per germline, CDR1 SGDLS and CDR2 YYNGEE. DNA for the CDR3: TGTGCCAGCAGCTCTCGGGACAGGGGGCGTGAGTACTTC. This encodes CASSSRDRGREYF.

This rearrangement joins TRBV27 to TRBJ1-2, with 7 bases matching TRBD1. Germline values: CDR1 MNHEY, CDR2 SMNVEV (reference sequence). CDR3 size: 13 residues. The trim removed 7 bases at V and 4 bases at J, leaving 6 bases unmatched. Here the CDR3 reads CASKRTGVYGYTF. CDR3 DNA sequence: TGTGCCAGCAAAAGGACAGGTGTCTATGGCTACACCTTC.

This clone was seen once. J is TRBJ2-2 and V is TRBV11-3; no firm D call. This CDR3 contains 13 residues. The germline CDR1 and CDR2 sequences are SGHNT and YENEEA. Trimming cost V 8 bases and J 6 bases, with 13 bases left between them. The DNA for the CDR3 is TGTGCCAGCCTTTCTTGGCAGGCCGGGGAGCTGTTTTTT. Translating gives CASLSWQAGELFF.

The V gene is TRBV27, the J gene TRBJ2-3, with 9 nucleotides matching TRBD1. This CDR3 has 15 residues. V shed 2 bases and J 7 bases; nucleotides not matched to a gene: 7. Germline V gives CDR1 MNHEY, CDR2 SMNVEV (reference sequence). CDR3 amino acids: CASSLTGTGFYTQYF. The DNA for the CDR3 is TGTGCCAGCAGTTTAACCGGGACAGGGTTTTATACGCAGTATTTT.

The chain combines TRBV7-9 with TRBJ2-1; tentatively, D is TRBD1 (6 bases). Looked up from germline, CDR1 is SEHNR and CDR2 is FQNEAQ (reference sequence). The CDR3 loop spans 16 amino acids. V gave up 4 bases and J gave up 8 bases, with 21 bases separating them. The CDR3 here is CASSSNRAKALYEQFF. The DNA of the CDR3 is TGTGCCAGCAGCTCGAACAGGGCGAAGGCCTTGTATGAGCAGTTCTTC.

The chain combines TRBV3-1 (or the pseudogene TRBV3-2) with TRBJ2-2; D is unclear. Germline CDR1 LGHDT, CDR2 YNNKEL (reference sequence). Trimming removed 0 bases at V and 6 bases at J, with 11 bases between. The CDR3 sequence is 15 residues long. CDR3 loop: CASSQDPLLPGELFF. CDR3 coding DNA: TGTGCCAGCAGCCAAGATCCCCTCCTACCCGGGGAGCTGTTTTTT.

The gene calls are TRBV7-2 and TRBJ2-1; 9 bases are a match to TRBD2. The CDR3 totals 14 residues. Germline values: CDR1 SGHTA, CDR2 FQGNSA. The junction had 4 bases not matched to a gene; V was cut back by 1 base and J by 9 bases. This chain's CDR3 is CASSLGGRAVEQFF. In DNA form, the CDR3 reads TGTGCCAGCAGCTTAGGCGGGAGGGCCGTTGAGCAGTTCTTC.

This rearrangement joins TRBV4-1 to TRBJ2-7; 11 nucleotides match TRBD2. Germline V lookup: CDR1 MGHRA, CDR2 YSYEKL. This CDR3 region has 16 residues. Unmatched junction bases numbered 9, after V lost 4 bases and J lost 4 bases. The CDR3 loop reads CASSRLAGGTLYEQYF. CDR3 coding DNA: TGCGCCAGCAGCCGGTTAGCGGGAGGGACCCTATACGAGCAGTACTTC.

The chain is built from TRBV20-1 and TRBJ2-7; 10 bases fit TRBD2. The V segment lost 3 bases and the J segment 3 bases; nucleotides outside the gene matches: 11. Germline V lookup: CDR1 DFQATT, CDR2 SNEGSKA (reference sequence). The length of the CDR3 is 16 residues. CDR3: CSASRRASGGHYEQYF. CDR3 coding DNA: TGCAGTGCTAGTAGAAGGGCTAGCGGGGGCCACTACGAGCAGTACTTC.